One sample yielded the 10 T cell receptor beta chains listed below, sequenced in a study of blood T cell repertoires in COVID-19. Sequencing used immunoSEQ multiplex PCR; TCRdb keeps in-frame clones, though not all of them. The sample has a few hundred thousand clones, about 85% seen once. The sample consisted of peripheral blood. Receptors originate from a young woman with acute or convalescent COVID-19.

The chain employs TRBV4-1 and TRBJ2-2, with a tentative D call TRBD1 (5 bases). The V gene lost 1 base and the J gene lost 8 bases, with 8 bases spanning the gap. CDR3 length equals 13 residues. Germline V gene data show CDR1 as MGHRA and CDR2 as YSYEKL. The CDR3 here is CASSQVDRGELFF. The CDR3 bases are TGCGCCAGCAGCCAAGTCGACAGAGGGGAGCTGTTTTTT.

This rearrangement joins TRBV28 to TRBJ2-7; TRBD1 agrees at 9 bases. This CDR3 has 17 residues. V lost 6 bases to trimming and J lost 3 bases; unmatched junction nucleotides: 15. The germline V gene encodes CDR1 MDHEN and CDR2 SYDVKM. The CDR3: CASSTPLGTGSHYEQYF. CDR3 sequence (DNA): TGTGCCAGCAGCACACCACTCGGGACAGGGTCCCACTACGAGCAGTACTTC.

V is TRBV6-1 and J is TRBJ2-3; TRBD1 matches 7 bases. The V segment lost 2 bases and the J segment 3 bases; nucleotides outside the gene matches: 5. The germline V gene has CDR1 MNHNS and CDR2 SASEGT. The CDR3 loop spans 15 amino acids. The chain's CDR3 is CASSERAGGTDTQYF. CDR3 nucleotide sequence: TGTGCCAGCAGTGAACGGGCAGGGGGAACAGATACGCAGTATTTT.

CDR3 DNA: TGTGCCACCAGTAGTATGCGGGAGAGCTCCCGCGAGGAGCAGTTCTTC. Protein sequence: CATSSMRESSREEQFF. V usage is TRBV24-1 and J usage is TRBJ2-1; the match to TRBD2 covers 7 bases. Germline loops: CDR1 KGHDR, CDR2 SFDVKD. This CDR3 contains 16 residues. The junction had 17 bases not matched to a gene; V was cut back by 6 bases and J by 10 bases.

The V gene is TRBV21-1, the J gene TRBJ1-1; the table's TRBD1 call for D was not verified on the DNA. TRBV21-1 is deemed a pseudogene. CDR3 length: 19 amino acids. The CDR3: CASSDPLRNREGGRTEAFF. The CDR3 DNA reads TGTGCCAGCAGCGACCCCCTTAGAAACAGGGAAGGAGGAAGGACTGAAGCTTTCTTT.

V and J are TRBV25-1 and TRBJ2-2; TRBD1 might be the D (6 bases). This CDR3 spans 14 amino acids. The germline V gene encodes CDR1 MGHDK and CDR2 SYGVNS. V was cut by 8 bases and J by 0 bases, with 10 bases left in between. The CDR3 here is CASRDTTNTGELFF. DNA for the CDR3: TGTGCCAGCCGGGACACCACGAACACCGGGGAGCTGTTTTTT.

V is TRBV4-1 and J is TRBJ2-7; 10 nucleotides line up with TRBD2. This CDR3 is 16 amino acids long. Germline V CDR1 and CDR2: MGHRA, YSYEKL. J lost 0 bases, V lost 1 base, and 3 bases had no gene match. CDR3 DNA: TGCGCCAGCAGCCAAGCCAGCGGGAGGGCCTCCTACGAGCAGTACTTC. Amino acid sequence: CASSQASGRASYEQYF.

CDR3 protein: CASSLASAYSYNEQFF. As DNA, the CDR3 is TGTGCCAGCAGCTTAGCTAGCGCCTACTCCTACAATGAGCAGTTCTTC. This chain uses TRBV7-3 with TRBJ2-1; a weak D match, TRBD2 (6 bases). CDR3 length: 16 amino acids. Germline V lookup: CDR1 SGHTA, CDR2 FQGTGA. Trimming removed 2 bases at V and 0 bases at J, with 11 bases between.

The gene calls are TRBV5-6 and TRBJ2-5, with TRBD1 as a possible D gene (6 bases). CDR1 and CDR2 from the germline V gene are SGHDT and YYEEEE. V was clipped by 3 bases and J by 4 bases, with 13 bases between them. This CDR3 region has 14 residues. Here the CDR3 reads CASSSPGAGETQYF. The CDR3 bases are TGTGCCAGCAGCTCCCCAGGGGCGGGAGAGACCCAGTACTTC. Filled out from reference TRBV5-6 and TRBJ2-5, the complete variable domain reads DAGVTQSPTHLIKTRGQQVTLRCSPKSGHDTVSWYQQALGQGPQFIFQYYEEEERQRGNFPDRFSGHQFPNYSSELNVNALLLGDSALYLCASSSPGAGETQYFGPGTRLLVL.

The genes are TRBV27 and TRBJ1-2; 7 bases are a match to TRBD1. The CDR3 covers 14 residues. V trimming: 0 bases; J trimming: 7 bases; junction bases outside the gene matches: 5. Germline V lookup: CDR1 MNHEY, CDR2 SMNVEV (reference sequence). For the CDR3, the DNA is TGTGCCAGCAGTTTATCGAGAGGGGGCGGTGGCTACACCTTC. Translating it yields CASSLSRGGGGYTF.